The next 15 T cell receptor beta chains were all read from a single sample in a study of blood T cell repertoires in COVID-19. TCRdb keeps only in-frame clones here, not all; method: immunoSEQ multiplex PCR. In the table there are 100,000 to 110,000 clones, around 85% of which are singletons. The sample comprised peripheral blood. The receptors were sampled from a man aged 45-65 years with active or convalescent COVID-19.

The chain is built from TRBV9 and TRBJ2-2; 7 bases line up with TRBD1. Germline assignment: CDR1 SGDLS and CDR2 YYNGEE. The junction had 6 bases not matched to a gene; V was cut back by 1 base and J by 0 bases. CDR3 length equals 17 residues. DNA of the CDR3: TGTGCCAGCAGCGTAAGTTCTCAGGGGGCGAACACCGGGGAGCTGTTTTTT. Amino acid sequence: CASSVSSQGANTGELFF.

The genes are TRBV11-2 and TRBJ2-1, with 8 bases lining up with TRBD2. Germline V gives CDR1 SGHAT, CDR2 FQNNGV. The CDR3 length is 14 residues. The ends lost 11 bases at V and 4 bases at J; junction bases unmatched: 10. The chain's CDR3 is CAGSHSGKYNEQFF. For the CDR3, the DNA is TGTGCCGGGTCCCATAGCGGGAAATACAATGAGCAGTTCTTC.

This clone was recorded once. V usage is TRBV29-1 and J usage is TRBJ2-5, with TRBD1 matching over 7 bases. The trim removed 6 bases at V and 5 bases at J, leaving 9 bases unmatched. The CDR3 spans 13 residues. Germline V gives CDR1 SQVTM, CDR2 ANQGSEA. Here the CDR3 reads CSVASLTGETQYF. CDR3 DNA: TGCAGCGTCGCTTCGTTGACAGGGGAGACCCAGTACTTC. Supplemented by reference TRBV29-1 and TRBJ2-5, the full variable domain reads SAVISQKPSRDICQRGTSLTIQCQVDSQVTMMFWYRQQPGQSLTLIATANQGSEATYESGFVIDKFPISRPNLTFSTLTVSNMSPEDSSIYLCSVASLTGETQYFGPGTRLLVL.

The chain has TRBV29-1 and TRBJ2-7; D is perhaps TRBD2 (5 bases). This CDR3 has 12 amino acids. V lost 4 bases to trimming and J lost 4 bases, with 11 bases between them. Per the germline V gene, CDR1 is SQVTM and CDR2 is ANQGSEA. CDR3 amino acids: CSVALDSYEQYF. DNA of the CDR3: TGCAGCGTTGCGCTGGACTCTTACGAGCAGTACTTC.

This chain joins TRBV12-3 or TRBV12-4 and TRBJ2-7; D may be TRBD2 (6 bases). The CDR3 is 13 residues long. Trimming removed 5 bases at V and 6 bases at J, with 14 bases between. CDR3 sequence (DNA): TGTGCCAGCAGTCGGGACTTTGAGGGCGAGCAGTACTTC. Translation gives CASSRDFEGEQYF.

The V and J genes are TRBV27 and TRBJ2-6, with 10 bases fitting TRBD2. The CDR3 is made up of 17 amino acids. In germline, CDR1 is MNHEY, CDR2 SMNVEV (reference sequence). The V gene end was trimmed by 4 bases and the J gene end by 0 bases; junction bases not matched to a gene: 3. CDR3 DNA: TGTGCCAGCAGTTGGTCTAGCGGGAGCTCTGGGGCCAACGTCCTGACTTTC. It codes for CASSWSSGSSGANVLTF.

This clone appeared a few times. The chain links TRBV10-1 to TRBJ1-4; D perhaps matches TRBD1 (5 bases). Germline V gene lookup returns CDR1 WNHNN and CDR2 SYGVQD (reference sequence). The CDR3 length is 13 residues. The CDR3 bases are TGCGCAAGCTCACGGTCGGGGGATGAAAAACTGTTTTTT. As protein: CASSRSGDEKLFF.

Comment on this clone: Mismatch with germline at one junction end may stem from a read error. The CDR3 reads CASTLIAGGGANEQFF. CDR3 nucleotide sequence: TGCGCCAGCACCTTGATAGCGGGAGGTGGGGCTAATGAGCAGTTCTTC. The V gene is TRBV5-1, the J gene TRBJ2-1; 10 bases agree with TRBD2. CDR3 length: 16 amino acids. In germline, CDR1 is SGHRS, CDR2 YFSETQ.

The J gene is TRBJ1-2, the V gene TRBV19; TRBD1 might be the D (6 bases). From germline, CDR1 is LNHDA and CDR2 SQIVND (reference sequence). The CDR3 has 15 residues. V gave up 7 bases and J gave up 0 bases, with 15 bases separating them. The CDR3 here is CASTPGAYSNYGYTF. The CDR3 region has the DNA TGTGCCAGTACCCCAGGGGCATACTCTAACTATGGCTACACCTTC.

This chain joins TRBV3-1 (or the pseudogene TRBV3-2) and TRBJ2-5, with D perhaps matching TRBD1 (7 bases). The CDR3 spans 12 residues. With 6 bases removed from V and 4 bases from J, the gap between germline ends came to 9 bases. The V gene's germline CDR1 is LGHDT and CDR2 YNNKEL (reference sequence). CDR3 region: CASSQGGETQYF. The CDR3 DNA reads TGTGCCAGCAGTCAGGGGGGAGAGACCCAGTACTTC.

This chain uses TRBV7-9 with TRBJ2-7; 7 positions agree with TRBD1. The CDR3 has 14 amino acids. The V gene's germline CDR1 is SEHNR and CDR2 FQNEAQ (reference sequence). Trimming removed 1 base from V and 4 bases from J; junction bases left unmatched: 4. The CDR3, as DNA: TGTGCCAGCAGCTTAGGGACAGGTATTTACGAGCAGTACTTC. Amino acids: CASSLGTGIYEQYF. Looking up the rest from reference TRBV7-9 and TRBJ2-7 gives the full variable domain: DTGVSQNPRHKITKRGQNVTFRCDPISEHNRLYWYRQTLGQGPEFLTYFQNEAQLEKSRLLSDRFSAERPKGSFSTLEIQRTEQGDSAMYLCASSLGTGIYEQYFGPGTRLTVT.

The chain links TRBV5-1 to TRBJ2-2; D unresolved. The length of the CDR3 is 15 residues. Trimming took 0 bases from V and 3 from J, leaving 9 bases between them. Per the germline V gene, CDR1 is SGHRS and CDR2 is YFSETQ. CDR3 bases: TGCGCCAGCAGCTTGGATCAGATTCACACCGGGGAGCTGTTTTTT. This translates into CASSLDQIHTGELFF.

This sequence joins TRBV11-3 and TRBJ1-6, with 7 nucleotides matching TRBD1. Germline V gives CDR1 SGHNT, CDR2 YENEEA. With V trimmed by 2 bases and J by 3 bases, 4 bases remained unmatched. This CDR3 has 16 amino acids. CDR3: CASSLNGDSYNSPLHF. CDR3 nucleotides: TGTGCCAGCAGCTTAAATGGGGACAGCTATAATTCACCCCTCCACTTT.

This sequence joins TRBV27 and TRBJ2-3, with TRBD2 matching over 7 bases. V lost 9 bases to trimming and J lost 0 bases; unmatched junction nucleotides: 9. The CDR3 spans 15 residues. Germline CDR1 and CDR2: MNHEY and SMNVEV (reference sequence). CDR3 sequence: CASQTLASSTDTQYF. The CDR3 coding sequence is TGTGCCAGTCAAACACTAGCGTCTAGCACAGATACGCAGTATTTT.

This clone was picked up one time. The chain uses TRBV29-1 and TRBJ2-7, with 12 bases aligning to TRBD1. The CDR3 covers 13 residues. Trimming at V came to 5 bases and at J to 5 bases, leaving 4 bases not matched to a gene. CDR1 and CDR2 from the germline V gene are SQVTM and ANQGSEA. The CDR3: CSVKRDRGHEQYF. The DNA for the CDR3 is TGCAGCGTTAAGAGGGACAGGGGGCACGAGCAGTACTTC.